The 16 T cell receptor beta chains below all came from one sample that was sequenced in a study of T cells in Graves' hyperthyroidism and ophthalmopathy. Amplification of TCR beta CDR3 regions was performed using RNA transcripts as template. The TCR CDR3 was amplified in a first-round RT-PCR using the HTBI primer set. MiXCR, run by TCRdb on the multiplex PCR reads, gives a single entry per CDR3 protein. The sample includes about 400,000 distinct CDR3 sequences, about 16% seen only once; the top ten take approximately 32%. Source material: blood. The receptors stem from a woman aged 25 to 39 with Graves' hyperthyroidism.

This clonotype came up a few times. Mismatch with germline at one junction end may stem from a read error. The chain carries TRBV14 and TRBJ2-7, with 7 positions matching TRBD1. The germline CDR1 and CDR2 sequences are SGHDN and FVKESK. There are 16 residues in the CDR3. The CDR3 region is CASGQEAGTVLYEQYF. CDR3 sequence (DNA): TGTGCCAGCGGCCAGGAAGCCGGGACAGTCTTATACGAGCAGTACTTC.

This clonotype showed up just a few times. J is TRBJ2-3 and V is TRBV7-2; D gene unclear. This CDR3 contains 17 residues. The germline gives CDR1 SGHTA, CDR2 FQGNSA. V was cut by 1 base and J by 4 bases, with 18 bases left in between. In DNA form, the CDR3 reads TGTGCCAGCAGCTTAGTTTTTAGCCGGCTAGGCGCAGATACGCAGTATTTT. It codes for CASSLVFSRLGADTQYF.

The genes are TRBV6-2 or TRBV6-3 and TRBJ1-2; D gene unclear. The germline V gene encodes CDR1 MNHEY and CDR2 SVGEGT. The CDR3 spans 16 residues. The V end lost 7 bases, the J end lost 2 bases, and 20 bases lay between the germline ends. CDR3 loop: CASIPQGGGRNYGYTF. In nucleotides, the CDR3 is TGTGCCAGCATACCCCAAGGAGGAGGGAGAAACTATGGCTACACCTTC.

This clonotype was counted ten times or more. The J gene is TRBJ1-1, the V gene TRBV7-9; no firm D call. The CDR3 extends over 14 amino acids. Trimming left V 4 bases short and J 1 base short, with 10 bases between. Germline V gives CDR1 SEHNR, CDR2 FQNEAQ (reference sequence). CDR3 sequence reads: CASSSANRNTEAFF. The CDR3 region has the DNA TGTGCCAGCAGCTCAGCTAATAGGAACACTGAAGCTTTCTTT. The entire variable domain, with the rest obtained from reference TRBV7-9 and TRBJ1-1, is as follows: DTGVSQNPRHKITKRGQNVTFRCDPISEHNRLYWYRQTLGQGPEFLTYFQNEAQLEKSRLLSDRFSAERPKGSFSTLEIQRTEQGDSAMYLCASSSANRNTEAFFGQGTRLTVV.

DNA for the CDR3: TGTGCCAGCAGTCCCCGAGGTAGCGGGAATTACGAGCAGTACTTC. It specifies CASSPRGSGNYEQYF. The chain couples TRBV12-3 or TRBV12-4 to TRBJ2-7, with 8 bases identical to TRBD2. The CDR3 loop spans 15 amino acids. J was trimmed by 4 bases and V by 5 bases; bases with no gene match: 10.

The chain combines TRBV28 with TRBJ2-5, with D possibly being TRBD1 (5 bases). CDR1 is MDHEN and CDR2 is SYDVKM in the germline V gene. V was shortened by 3 bases and J by 1 base, with 12 bases between the two germline ends. CDR3 length: 15 residues. As DNA, the CDR3 is TGTGCCAGCAGTTTCGACAGAAAAGTCCAAGAGACCCAGTACTTC. Amino acid sequence: CASSFDRKVQETQYF.

The chain has TRBV6-1 and TRBJ2-7; tentative D call: TRBD2 (5 bases). Trimming took off 5 bases at V and 5 bases at J, with 10 bases between the two ends. The CDR3 is 12 amino acids. Per germline, CDR1 MNHNS and CDR2 SASEGT. In DNA, the CDR3 is TGTGCCAGCAGTCGACTCGGGGACGAGCAGTACTTC. This translates into CASSRLGDEQYF.

This clonotype was counted between two and nine times. The chain employs TRBV12-3 or TRBV12-4 and TRBJ2-1; 11 positions agree with TRBD2. This CDR3 region has 15 residues. The ends lost 3 bases at V and 10 bases at J; junction bases unmatched: 8. The CDR3: CASSFVAGGPGEQFF. The CDR3 nucleotides read TGTGCCAGCAGTTTCGTAGCGGGAGGGCCCGGAGAGCAGTTCTTC.

As to this clonotype: One end of the junction is discordant with germline, which a read error may explain. The chain is built from TRBV9 and TRBJ2-1; 7 bases are a match to TRBD1. The germline CDR1 and CDR2 sequences are SGDLS and YYNGEE. The CDR3 is 12 amino acids. The CDR3 spells CANSQQGNEQFF. CDR3 DNA sequence: TGTGCCAACAGCCAACAGGGGAATGAGCAGTTCTTC.

This clonotype was seen ten or more times. The rearrangement uses TRBV11-2 and TRBJ1-2; D unresolved. From germline, CDR1 is SGHAT and CDR2 FQNNGV. V lost 3 bases and J lost 4, with 9 bases in between. The CDR3 contains 13 residues. The CDR3, as DNA: TGTGCCAGCAGCTTTTCAGGAGGCTATGGCTACACCTTC. Its protein product is CASSFSGGYGYTF. Based on the CDR3 plus reference TRBV11-2 and TRBJ1-2, the full variable domain is EAGVAQSPRYKIIEKRQSVAFWCNPISGHATLYWYQQILGQGPKLLIQFQNNGVVDDSQLPKDRFSAERLKGVDSTLKIQPAKLEDSAVYLCASSFSGGYGYTFGSGTRLTVV.

The chain recombines TRBV5-4 with TRBJ1-2; 7 bases map to TRBD1. Losses at the gene ends were 4 bases for V and 6 bases for J; bases not matched to a gene: 12. The CDR3 covers 15 residues. Germline-derived CDR1 and CDR2 are SGHNT and YYREEE (reference sequence). In DNA, the CDR3 is TGTGCCAGCAGCCTGAGGGCGAGGGGGCCTGATGGCTACACCTTC. This sequence encodes CASSLRARGPDGYTF. Supplemented by reference TRBV5-4 and TRBJ1-2, the full variable domain reads ETGVTQSPTHLIKTRGQQVTLRCSSQSGHNTVSWYQQALGQGPQFIFQYYREEENGRGNFPPRFSGLQFPNYSSELNVNALELDDSALYLCASSLRARGPDGYTFGSGTRLTVV.

There are many counts of this clonotype. The CDR3 is CAWRGRGQGAYEQYF. The CDR3 DNA is TGTGCCTGGAGGGGAAGGGGACAGGGGGCGTACGAGCAGTACTTC. The chain combines TRBV30 with TRBJ2-7; the match to TRBD1 covers 12 bases. The V segment lost 3 bases and the J segment 4 bases; nucleotides outside the gene matches: 7. There are 15 residues in the CDR3. The germline V gene has CDR1 GTSNPN and CDR2 SVGIG (reference sequence).

The chain joins TRBV11-2 to TRBJ2-7; the D is unclear. This CDR3 contains 11 residues. Germline lookup yields CDR1 SGHAT and CDR2 FQNNGV. The V gene lost 8 bases and the J gene lost 9 bases, with 14 bases spanning the gap. CDR3 bases: TGTGCCAGCGGCATTCTTTTTAGGCAGTACTTC. It codes for CASGILFRQYF.

This clonotype was detected ten times or more. This chain uses TRBV20-1 with TRBJ2-1, with D possibly being TRBD2 (6 bases). CDR3 size: 15 residues. The ends were cut back, 4 bases at V and 2 bases at J, with 15 bases in the middle. The V gene's germline CDR1 is DFQATT and CDR2 SNEGSKA (reference sequence). The DNA for the CDR3 is TGCAGTGCTAAAGACCCGGGACTGGCCTACAATGAGCAGTTCTTC. Translation gives CSAKDPGLAYNEQFF.

This clonotype appeared many times. The gene calls are TRBV6-2 or TRBV6-3 and TRBJ2-7; TRBD2 aligns across 15 bases. The germline gives CDR1 MNHEY, CDR2 SVGEGT. With V trimmed by 5 bases and J by 3 bases, 5 bases remained unmatched. This CDR3 is built from 16 residues. The CDR3 spells CASSGTSGRLRYEQYF. CDR3 nucleotides: TGTGCCAGCAGTGGGACTAGCGGGAGGCTACGCTACGAGCAGTACTTC.

There are many counts of this clonotype. The gene calls are TRBV2 and TRBJ1-5, with TRBD1 matching 7 bases. V dropped 9 bases and J dropped 0; count of bases not matched to a gene: 2. Germline V gene sequence: CDR1 SNHLY, CDR2 FYNNEI. The CDR3 runs to 13 residues. CDR3 loop: CASGTDSNQPQHF. In DNA, the CDR3 is TGTGCCAGTGGGACAGATAGCAATCAGCCCCAGCATTTT.